These 31 T cell receptor beta chains were sequenced from one sample in a study of monozygotic twins with inflammatory bowel disease. Reprocessing the 5' RACE reads, TCRdb reports a single entry for every CDR3 protein and omits DNA. The sample features tens of thousands of distinct CDR3 sequences, with 7.4% in its top ten. The sequencing input was blood. Receptor source: a human donor with ulcerative colitis or Crohn's disease, or a healthy co-twin of an affected twin (not recorded which).

The chain carries TRBV3-1 and TRBJ2-5; TCRdb calls TRBD2, which cannot be checked without DNA. The CDR3 covers 13 residues. Germline V gives CDR1 LGHDT, CDR2 YNNKEL (reference sequence). This CDR3 is CASSYQNGSPQYF.

The J gene is TRBJ2-7, the V gene TRBV13; TCRdb indicates TRBD1, and absent DNA this call remains unverified. The CDR3 consists of 14 residues. Germline lookup yields CDR1 PRHDT and CDR2 FYEKMQ (reference sequence). CDR3 residues: CASSPHGGSYEQYF.

The chain joins TRBV7-8 to TRBJ2-3; with no DNA, the TCRdb D assignment of TRBD2 cannot be verified. This CDR3 comprises 16 residues. The germline gives CDR1 SGHVS, CDR2 FQNEAQ. The CDR3 loop reads CASSFRTSGGSDTQYF.

This chain connects TRBV11-3 to TRBJ1-1; the D call of TRBD1 rests on TCRdb alone, since no DNA is present to check it. The CDR3 has 13 amino acids. Germline V CDR1 and CDR2: SGHNT, YENEEA. The CDR3 spells CASSSDGTGKAFF.

CDR3 loop: CASSLSRLAGDNYNEQFF. The rearrangement uses TRBV7-8 and TRBJ2-1; no DNA is available, so the TRBD2 call from TCRdb remains unchecked. Germline loops: CDR1 SGHVS, CDR2 FQNEAQ. CDR3 length equals 18 residues.

The chain employs TRBV15 and TRBJ1-6. Per germline, CDR1 LNHNV and CDR2 YYDKDF (reference sequence). This CDR3 has 15 amino acids. CDR3 in amino acids: CATGLTRQYNSPLHF.

The chain carries TRBV7-9 and TRBJ1-2; TCRdb lists TRBD1, though no DNA is available to test this call. Germline CDR1 and CDR2: SEHNR and FQNEAQ (reference sequence). The CDR3 is made up of 15 amino acids. The CDR3 spells CASSLAAGANYGYTF.

The chain is built from TRBV28 and TRBJ2-7; TCRdb picks TRBD1, but there is no DNA to check that call. The CDR3 totals 13 residues. Germline lookup yields CDR1 MDHEN and CDR2 SYDVKM. The CDR3 reads CASSRTAHGEQYF. Based on the CDR3 plus reference TRBV28 and TRBJ2-7, the full variable domain is DVKVTQSSRYLVKRTGEKVFLECVQDMDHENMFWYRQDPGLGLRLIYFSYDVKMKEKGDIPEGYSVSREKKERFSLILESASTNQTSMYLCASSRTAHGEQYFGPGTRLTVT.

The genes are TRBV19 and TRBJ1-2. Germline V gene data show CDR1 as LNHDA and CDR2 as SQIVND (reference sequence). This CDR3 has 13 residues. The CDR3 reads CATFIRIPLGYTF. The complete variable domain, with remaining parts taken from reference TRBV19 and TRBJ1-2, reads DGGITQSPKYLFRKEGQNVTLSCEQNLNHDAMYWYRQDPGQGLRLIYYSQIVNDFQKGDIAEGYSVSREKKESFPLTVTSAQKNPTAFYLCATFIRIPLGYTFGSGTRLTVV.

The CDR3 reads CASSPGTVKDQPQHF. The chain has TRBV7-9 and TRBJ1-5; TCRdb indicates TRBD1, and absent DNA this call remains unverified. The CDR3 loop spans 15 amino acids. CDR1 and CDR2 (germline): SEHNR, FQNEAQ (reference sequence).

The gene calls are TRBV7-9 and TRBJ1-1; no DNA is available, so the TRBD1 call from TCRdb remains unchecked. The germline V gene has CDR1 SEHNR and CDR2 FQNEAQ (reference sequence). The CDR3 contains 13 residues. CDR3 loop: CASSLEGSYEAFF.

The V gene is TRBV25-1, the J gene TRBJ2-7; TCRdb indicates TRBD1, and absent DNA this call remains unverified. This CDR3 is 14 amino acids long. The germline V gene encodes CDR1 MGHDK and CDR2 SYGVNS. CDR3 sequence reads: CASTFGIPMREQYF.

The rearrangement uses TRBV29-1 and TRBJ2-5; TCRdb designates TRBD2, a call that cannot be tested without DNA. This CDR3 region has 14 residues. Germline V CDR1 and CDR2: SQVTM, ANQGSEA. Here the CDR3 reads CSVVRDRDYGSRHF.

V and J are TRBV6-1 and TRBJ2-7; there is no DNA to check the TCRdb D call of TRBD2. Germline V gives CDR1 MNHNS, CDR2 SASEGT. The CDR3 totals 15 residues. The CDR3 is CASRVSSGVSYEQYF.

The genes are TRBV5-1 and TRBJ1-6; the TRBD1 assignment by TCRdb is unverifiable without DNA. CDR1 is SGHRS, CDR2 YFSETQ, per germline. The CDR3 is 16 residues long. The CDR3 here is CASSSSGRGRGSPLHF.

The chain has TRBV20-1 and TRBJ2-1; TCRdb gives TRBD1 as the D gene, but with no DNA this cannot be confirmed. The germline CDR1 and CDR2 sequences are DFQATT and SNEGSKA (reference sequence). This CDR3 has 13 amino acids. The CDR3: CSASPGVQDEQFF.

The CDR3 reads CATSINRGTDTQYF. The chain employs TRBV15 and TRBJ2-3; TCRdb indicates TRBD1, and absent DNA this call remains unverified. Germline assignment: CDR1 LNHNV and CDR2 YYDKDF (reference sequence). CDR3 length equals 14 residues.

CDR3 region: CASSEVVAYNEQFF. V is TRBV2 and J is TRBJ2-1. The CDR3 sequence is 14 residues long. Germline V gene data show CDR1 as SNHLY and CDR2 as FYNNEI.

V and J are TRBV27 and TRBJ2-1; TCRdb's assignment of TRBD2 cannot be checked, as there is no DNA. This CDR3 is 16 amino acids long. Germline CDR1 MNHEY, CDR2 SMNVEV (reference sequence). The CDR3 loop reads CASSLLGPGLHNEQFF.

The chain combines TRBV7-8 with TRBJ1-2; TCRdb calls TRBD1, which cannot be checked without DNA. Germline V gene data show CDR1 as SGHVS and CDR2 as FQNEAQ. CDR3 length: 12 residues. CDR3 loop: CASSSRQAGYTF.

This chain uses TRBV27 with TRBJ2-7; TCRdb lists TRBD1, though no DNA is available to test this call. Germline-derived CDR1 and CDR2 are MNHEY and SMNVEV (reference sequence). This CDR3 comprises 14 residues. CDR3 loop: CASRKGQGLSEQYF.

The rearrangement joins TRBV13 to TRBJ2-7; the TRBD2 assignment by TCRdb is unverifiable without DNA. Germline V gene sequence: CDR1 PRHDT, CDR2 FYEKMQ (reference sequence). This CDR3 region has 15 residues. The CDR3 sequence is CASTLLGSLADEQYF.

The J gene is TRBJ1-1, the V gene TRBV29-1; as DNA is missing, the TRBD1 call by TCRdb cannot be tested. Germline V gene sequence: CDR1 SQVTM, CDR2 ANQGSEA. The length of the CDR3 is 13 residues. The CDR3 region is CSAVTGQGTEAFF.

V usage is TRBV3-1 and J usage is TRBJ2-3; TCRdb's assignment of TRBD1 cannot be checked, as there is no DNA. The V gene's germline CDR1 is LGHDT and CDR2 YNNKEL (reference sequence). The CDR3 covers 17 residues. The CDR3 region is CASSHFRTGGIADTQYF.

The chain recombines TRBV5-4 with TRBJ2-4; TCRdb calls TRBD1, which cannot be checked without DNA. Germline CDR1 SGHNT, CDR2 YYREEE (reference sequence). The CDR3 is made up of 17 amino acids. CDR3 sequence: CASSYNPGRSDKNIQYF.

The rearrangement links TRBV7-2 to TRBJ2-3; the TCRdb D gene call, TRBD1, has no DNA to confirm it. Germline values: CDR1 SGHTA, CDR2 FQGNSA. The CDR3 runs 16 residues. CDR3 sequence reads: CASSRQGPVFTDTQYF.

The chain is built from TRBV5-6 and TRBJ2-7; TCRdb selects TRBD1, and the lack of DNA leaves this call unchecked. The CDR3 is 14 residues long. Per the germline V gene, CDR1 is SGHDT and CDR2 is YYEEEE. CDR3 amino acids: CASRKLGGSYEQYF.

This chain links TRBV7-9 with TRBJ1-2; TCRdb names TRBD1, which stays unverified in the absence of DNA. Per germline, CDR1 SEHNR and CDR2 FQNEAQ (reference sequence). The CDR3 runs to 14 residues. CDR3 sequence: CASSLAQGFYGYTF. Full variable domain (outside the CDR3, taken from reference TRBV7-9 and TRBJ1-2): DTGVSQNPRHKITKRGQNVTFRCDPISEHNRLYWYRQTLGQGPEFLTYFQNEAQLEKSRLLSDRFSAERPKGSFSTLEIQRTEQGDSAMYLCASSLAQGFYGYTFGSGTRLTVV.

The chain recombines TRBV5-1 with TRBJ2-1; TCRdb names TRBD2, which stays unverified in the absence of DNA. The CDR3 extends over 18 amino acids. Germline CDR1 and CDR2: SGHRS and YFSETQ. CDR3 residues: CASNVGTSGVSSYNEQFF.

V usage is TRBV15 and J usage is TRBJ1-6. CDR1 and CDR2 (germline): LNHNV, YYDKDF (reference sequence). This CDR3 region has 13 residues. CDR3 residues: CATSRVLDSPLHF.

This sequence joins TRBV10-2 and TRBJ2-3. Germline V gene lookup returns CDR1 WSHSY and CDR2 SAAADI. The CDR3 runs 14 residues. The CDR3 reads CASSESTLGDTQYF.